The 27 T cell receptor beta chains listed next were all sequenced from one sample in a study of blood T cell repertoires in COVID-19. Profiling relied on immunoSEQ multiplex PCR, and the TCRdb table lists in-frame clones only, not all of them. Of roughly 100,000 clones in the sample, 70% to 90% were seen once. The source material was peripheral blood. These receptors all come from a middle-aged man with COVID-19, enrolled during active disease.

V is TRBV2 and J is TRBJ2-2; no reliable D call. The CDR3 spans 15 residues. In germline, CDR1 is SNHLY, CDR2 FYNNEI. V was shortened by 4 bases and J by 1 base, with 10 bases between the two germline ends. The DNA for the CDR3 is TGTGCCAGCAGTGGTTCTTACAAGAACACCGGGGAGCTGTTTTTT. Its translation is CASSGSYKNTGELFF.

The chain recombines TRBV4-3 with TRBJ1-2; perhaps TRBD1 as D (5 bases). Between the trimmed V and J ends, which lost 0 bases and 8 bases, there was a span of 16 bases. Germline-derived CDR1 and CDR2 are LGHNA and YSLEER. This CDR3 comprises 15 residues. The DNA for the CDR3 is TGCGCCAGCAGCCAAGAGTATGTAAGGGGTGGAGGCTACACCTTC. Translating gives CASSQEYVRGGGYTF.

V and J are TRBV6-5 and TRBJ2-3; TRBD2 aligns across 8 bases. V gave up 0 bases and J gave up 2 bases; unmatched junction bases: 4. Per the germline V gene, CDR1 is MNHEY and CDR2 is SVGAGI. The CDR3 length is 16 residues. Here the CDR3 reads CASSYSIAGLTDTQYF. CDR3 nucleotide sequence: TGTGCCAGCAGTTACTCAATAGCGGGGCTCACAGATACGCAGTATTTT.

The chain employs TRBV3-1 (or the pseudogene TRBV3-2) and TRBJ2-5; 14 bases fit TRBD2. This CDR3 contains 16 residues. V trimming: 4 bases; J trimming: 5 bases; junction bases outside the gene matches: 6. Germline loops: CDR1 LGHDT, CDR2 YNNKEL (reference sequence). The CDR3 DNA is TGTGCCAGCAGCCCTAGACTAGCGGGGGGGCTCGAGACCCAGTACTTC. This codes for CASSPRLAGGLETQYF.

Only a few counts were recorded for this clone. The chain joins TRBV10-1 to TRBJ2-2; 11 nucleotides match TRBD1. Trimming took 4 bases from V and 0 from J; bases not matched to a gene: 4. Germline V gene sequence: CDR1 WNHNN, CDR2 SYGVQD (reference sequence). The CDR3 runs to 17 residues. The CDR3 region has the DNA TGCGCCAGCAGTGCGGGGGGACAGGGGGCGAACACCGGGGAGCTGTTTTTT. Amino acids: CASSAGGQGANTGELFF.

The CDR3 DNA reads as TGTGCCAGTTCTGGCTCGAAGGGAAACACCATATATTTT. It yields the protein CASSGSKGNTIYF. This chain joins TRBV19 and TRBJ1-3; D uncertain. Trimming stripped 8 bases from V and 4 bases from J, with 12 bases between. This CDR3 contains 13 residues. The germline V gene has CDR1 LNHDA and CDR2 SQIVND (reference sequence).

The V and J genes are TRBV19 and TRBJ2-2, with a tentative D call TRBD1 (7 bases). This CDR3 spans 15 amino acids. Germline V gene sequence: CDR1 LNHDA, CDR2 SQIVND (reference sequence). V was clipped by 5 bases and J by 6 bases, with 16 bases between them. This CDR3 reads CASSPLTGRSGELFF. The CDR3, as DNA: TGTGCCAGTAGTCCTTTGACAGGGAGGTCCGGGGAGCTGTTTTTT.

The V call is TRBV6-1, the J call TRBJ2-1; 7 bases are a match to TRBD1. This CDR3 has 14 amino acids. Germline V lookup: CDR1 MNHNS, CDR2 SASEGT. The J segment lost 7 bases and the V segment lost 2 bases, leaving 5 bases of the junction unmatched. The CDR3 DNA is TGTGCCAGCAGTGAACCAGGGGGAAGGAATGAGCAGTTCTTC. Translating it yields CASSEPGGRNEQFF.

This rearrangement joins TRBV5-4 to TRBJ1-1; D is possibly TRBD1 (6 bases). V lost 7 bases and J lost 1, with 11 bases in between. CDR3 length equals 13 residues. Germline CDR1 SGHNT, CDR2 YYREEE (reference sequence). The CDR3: CASQQDRNTEAFF. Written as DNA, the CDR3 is TGTGCCAGCCAACAGGACAGGAACACTGAAGCTTTCTTT.

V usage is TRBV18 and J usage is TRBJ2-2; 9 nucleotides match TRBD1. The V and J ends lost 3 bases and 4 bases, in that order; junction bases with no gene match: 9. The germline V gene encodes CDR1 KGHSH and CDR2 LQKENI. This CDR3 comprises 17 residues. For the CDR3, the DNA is TGTGCCAGCTCACCTTCCGGGACAGGGTTGACCACCGGGGAGCTGTTTTTT. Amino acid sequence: CASSPSGTGLTTGELFF.

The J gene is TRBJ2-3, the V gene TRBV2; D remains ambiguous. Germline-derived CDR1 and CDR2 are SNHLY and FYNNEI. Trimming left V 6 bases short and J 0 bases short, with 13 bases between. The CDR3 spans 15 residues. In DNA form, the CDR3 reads TGTGCCAGCAGGGTAGACTCGTGGAGCACAGATACGCAGTATTTT. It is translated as CASRVDSWSTDTQYF.

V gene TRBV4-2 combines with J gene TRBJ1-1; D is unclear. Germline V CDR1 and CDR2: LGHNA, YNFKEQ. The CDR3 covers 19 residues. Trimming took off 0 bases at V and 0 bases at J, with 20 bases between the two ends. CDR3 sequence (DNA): TGTGCCAGCAGCCAAGATGGTCGGGTGGGTATGGCCATGAACACTGAAGCTTTCTTT. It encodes CASSQDGRVGMAMNTEAFF.

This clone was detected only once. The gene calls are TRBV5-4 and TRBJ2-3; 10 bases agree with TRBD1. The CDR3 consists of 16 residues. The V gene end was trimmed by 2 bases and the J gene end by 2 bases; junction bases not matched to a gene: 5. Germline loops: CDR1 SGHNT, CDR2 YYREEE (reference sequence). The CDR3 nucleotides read TGTGCCAGCAGCTTTCGGACAGGGGGAAACACAGATACGCAGTATTTT. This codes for CASSFRTGGNTDTQYF.

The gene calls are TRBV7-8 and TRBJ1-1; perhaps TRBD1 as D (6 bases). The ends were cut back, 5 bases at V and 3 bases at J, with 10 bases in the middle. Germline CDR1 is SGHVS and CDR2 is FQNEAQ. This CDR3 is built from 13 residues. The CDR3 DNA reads TGTGCCAGCAGCCGGGACACAGACACTGAAGCTTTCTTT. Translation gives CASSRDTDTEAFF.

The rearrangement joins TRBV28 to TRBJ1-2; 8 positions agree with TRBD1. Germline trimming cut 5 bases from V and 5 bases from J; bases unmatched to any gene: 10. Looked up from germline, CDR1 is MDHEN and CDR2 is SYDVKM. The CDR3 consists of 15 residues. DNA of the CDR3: TGTGCCAGCAGTAGCGCCGGGACAGGTGAATATGGCTACACCTTC. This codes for CASSSAGTGEYGYTF.

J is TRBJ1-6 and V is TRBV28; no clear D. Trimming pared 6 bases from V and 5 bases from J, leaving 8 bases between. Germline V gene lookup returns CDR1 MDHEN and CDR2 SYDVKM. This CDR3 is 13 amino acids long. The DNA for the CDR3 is TGTGCCAGCAGAAGCTTAAATAATTCACCCCTCCACTTT. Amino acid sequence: CASRSLNNSPLHF.

The DNA of the CDR3 is TGTGCCAGCAGCCCGACTAGCGGGGAGCAGTACTTC. This sequence encodes CASSPTSGEQYF. The chain joins TRBV28 to TRBJ2-7; 10 bases align to TRBD2. V lost 6 bases to trimming and J lost 7 bases; unmatched junction nucleotides: 3. There are 12 residues in the CDR3. Per germline, CDR1 MDHEN and CDR2 SYDVKM. The full variable domain, rest sourced from reference TRBV28 and TRBJ2-7, is DVKVTQSSRYLVKRTGEKVFLECVQDMDHENMFWYRQDPGLGLRLIYFSYDVKMKEKGDIPEGYSVSREKKERFSLILESASTNQTSMYLCASSPTSGEQYFGPGTRLTVT.

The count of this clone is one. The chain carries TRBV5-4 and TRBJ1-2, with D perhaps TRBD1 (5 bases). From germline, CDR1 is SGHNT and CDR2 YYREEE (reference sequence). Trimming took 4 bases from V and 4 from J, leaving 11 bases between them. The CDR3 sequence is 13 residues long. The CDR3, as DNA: TGTGCCAGCAGCCCTGACAGCCCCTATGGCTACACCTTC. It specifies CASSPDSPYGYTF.

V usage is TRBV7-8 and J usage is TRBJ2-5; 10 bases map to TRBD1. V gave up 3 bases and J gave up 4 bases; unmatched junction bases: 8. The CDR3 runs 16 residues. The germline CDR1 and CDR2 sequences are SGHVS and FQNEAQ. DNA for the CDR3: TGTGCCAGCAGCTTGGGGGACAGGGGTTTGAGAGAGACCCAGTACTTC. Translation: CASSLGDRGLRETQYF. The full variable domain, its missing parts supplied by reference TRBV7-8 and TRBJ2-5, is GAGVSQSPRYKVAKRGQDVALRCDPISGHVSLFWYQQALGQGPEFLTYFQNEAQLDKSGLPSDRFFAERPEGSVSTLKIQRTQQEDSAVYLCASSLGDRGLRETQYFGPGTRLLVL.

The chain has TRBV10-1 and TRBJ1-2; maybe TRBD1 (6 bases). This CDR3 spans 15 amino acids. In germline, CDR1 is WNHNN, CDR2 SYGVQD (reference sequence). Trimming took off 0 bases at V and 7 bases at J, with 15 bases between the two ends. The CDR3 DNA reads TGCGCCAGCAGTGAGTCGCGTCAGGGGTTGAGTGGCTACACCTTC. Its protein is CASSESRQGLSGYTF.

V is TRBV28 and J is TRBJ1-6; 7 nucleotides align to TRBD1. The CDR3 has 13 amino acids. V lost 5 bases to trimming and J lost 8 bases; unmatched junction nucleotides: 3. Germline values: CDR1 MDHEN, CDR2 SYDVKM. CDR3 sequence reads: CASSQTGYSPLHF. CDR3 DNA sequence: TGTGCCAGCAGTCAGACAGGGTATTCACCCCTCCACTTT.

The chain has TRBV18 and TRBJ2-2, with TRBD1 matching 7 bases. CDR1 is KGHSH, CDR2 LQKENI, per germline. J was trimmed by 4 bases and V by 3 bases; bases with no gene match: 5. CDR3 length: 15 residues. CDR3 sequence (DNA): TGTGCCAGCTCACCTCGGACAGGACCCACCGGGGAGCTGTTTTTT. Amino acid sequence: CASSPRTGPTGELFF.

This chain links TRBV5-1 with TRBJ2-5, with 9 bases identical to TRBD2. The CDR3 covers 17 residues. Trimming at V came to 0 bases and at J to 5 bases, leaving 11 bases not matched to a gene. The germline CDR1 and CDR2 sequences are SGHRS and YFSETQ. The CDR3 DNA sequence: TGCGCCAGCAGCTTGGATGTTACTAGCGGGTCCGGGGAGACCCAGTACTTC. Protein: CASSLDVTSGSGETQYF.

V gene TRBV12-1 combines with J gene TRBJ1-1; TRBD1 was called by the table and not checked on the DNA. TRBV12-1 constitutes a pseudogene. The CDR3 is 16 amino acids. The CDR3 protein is CASSFARDREGTEAFF. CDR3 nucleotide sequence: TGTGCCAGCAGCTTTGCGCGGGACAGGGAAGGAACTGAAGCTTTCTTT.

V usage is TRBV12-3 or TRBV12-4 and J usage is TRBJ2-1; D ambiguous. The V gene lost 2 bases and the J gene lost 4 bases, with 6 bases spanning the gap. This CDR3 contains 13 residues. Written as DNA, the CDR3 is TGTGCCAGCAGTTTACGACTTTACAATGAGCAGTTCTTC. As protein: CASSLRLYNEQFF.

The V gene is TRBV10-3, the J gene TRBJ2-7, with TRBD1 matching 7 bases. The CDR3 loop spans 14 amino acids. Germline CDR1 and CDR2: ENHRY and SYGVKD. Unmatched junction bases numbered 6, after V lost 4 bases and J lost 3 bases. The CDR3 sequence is CAISAGGNLYEQYF. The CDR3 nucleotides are TGTGCCATCAGTGCAGGGGGTAATCTCTACGAGCAGTACTTC.

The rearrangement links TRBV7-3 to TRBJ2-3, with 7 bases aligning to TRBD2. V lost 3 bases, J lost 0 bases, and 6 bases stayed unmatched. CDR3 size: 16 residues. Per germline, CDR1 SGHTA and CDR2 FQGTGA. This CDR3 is CASSFNSAGSTDTQYF. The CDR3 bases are TGTGCCAGCAGCTTTAACTCAGCGGGGAGCACAGATACGCAGTATTTT.